These T cell receptor beta chains were read from a single sample in a study of T cells in Graves' hyperthyroidism and ophthalmopathy. TCRdb fed the multiplex PCR reads into MiXCR, producing one record per CDR3 protein. The sample shows hundreds of thousands of distinct CDR3 sequences, about 15% of them seen only once. The specimen sequenced was blood. The receptor set was obtained from a woman aged 45-65 years with Graves' ophthalmopathy. The CDR3 runs from the conserved cysteine through the conserved F or W. Fields, in order: J gene, V gene, CDR3 protein.

>TRBJ1-1|TRBV27
CASGMTMNTEAFF
>TRBJ1-2|TRBV18
CASSPRTDEPLNYGYTF
>TRBJ2-7|TRBV5-1
CASSGGTLSSYEQYF
>TRBJ2-5|TRBV7-2
CASSRSWASGEETQYF
>TRBJ2-3|TRBV12-3/TRBV12-4
CASSVGLAGSTDTQYF
>TRBJ2-2|TRBV12-3/TRBV12-4
CASTPINRVAGELFF
>TRBJ2-5|TRBV7-2
CASGSGVAGGPVWETQYF
>TRBJ1-3|TRBV7-9
CASSLEQGGNTIYF
>TRBJ2-7|TRBV28
CASSVKRTPPSSYEQYF
>TRBJ1-2|TRBV5-1
CASSLGQGLNYGYTF
>TRBJ1-4|TRBV3-1
CASSPLGLPGTNEKLFF
>TRBJ1-4|TRBV28
CASNTGTSATNEKLFF
>TRBJ2-5|TRBV19
CASSIQGPQETQYF
>TRBJ1-5|TRBV18
CASSPPGVRPQHF
>TRBJ2-1|TRBV3-1
CASSQAASSYNEQFF
>TRBJ2-7|TRBV7-2
CASRPLRGRENYEQYF
>TRBJ2-1|TRBV5-1
CASSPSGRAYEQFF
>TRBJ2-7|TRBV7-9
CASSPDSSSYEQYF
>TRBJ2-3|TRBV7-2
CASSLDSSSDTQYF
>TRBJ2-2|TRBV6-1
CASTSTGGDTGELFF
>TRBJ2-7|TRBV20-1
CSARAGREASYEQYF
>TRBJ2-5|TRBV18
CASSPTGASGDPVLTLYF
>TRBJ2-7|TRBV7-6
CASSPLALLDEQYF
>TRBJ2-2|TRBV30
CAWSVWDRGGGELFF
>TRBJ2-1|TRBV28
CASSLAGVYYNEQFF
>TRBJ1-1|TRBV15
CATSTGAEAFF
>TRBJ2-5|TRBV18
CASSPNEETQYF
>TRBJ2-5|TRBV3-1
CASSQDLAVQETQYF
>TRBJ2-2|TRBV6-2/TRBV6-3
CASSFSPGLAGSYIGELFF
>TRBJ1-1|TRBV7-2
CASSSQTGFGTEAFF
>TRBJ2-2|TRBV29-1
CSVGLAVTGELFF
>TRBJ1-4|TRBV15
CATSRTHNEKLFF
>TRBJ1-2|TRBV7-9
CASSPVKEDYGYTF
>TRBJ1-5|TRBV2
CASSLTEYSNQPQHF
>TRBJ1-1|TRBV15
CATSRGSGANTEAFF
>TRBJ2-7|TRBV15
CATSRDPGPTYEQYF
>TRBJ1-2|TRBV6-1
CASRAGLLYGYTF
>TRBJ2-7|TRBV24-1
CATSDPRTGGYEQYF
>TRBJ2-5|TRBV15
CATSRPLASGRGGETQYF
>TRBJ2-1|TRBV11-3
CASSYIAGGPLGSYNEQFF
>TRBJ2-7|TRBV7-2
CASSIQLAGNHEQYF
>TRBJ2-7|TRBV10-3
CAISDRDRGLYEQYF
>TRBJ1-2|TRBV18
CASSPGWGVGDGYTF
>TRBJ2-1|TRBV24-1
CATSDDLYEIGSYNEQFF